This is a list of T cell receptor beta chains from one sample in a study of T cells in Graves' hyperthyroidism and ophthalmopathy. Using its own MiXCR run on the multiplex PCR reads, TCRdb lists one record per CDR3 protein. The data contain about 350,000 distinct CDR3 sequences, about 15% of them singletons. The sequencing input was blood. These TCRs come from a woman under 40 with Graves' hyperthyroidism. The CDR3 runs from the conserved cysteine through the conserved F or W. The D gene is left open where the match is weak. Clone size, where shown, is once, few, many, or a class for clones that have expanded.

v_gene	j_gene	d_gene	abundance	CDR3aa	CDR3nt
TRBV19	TRBJ2-7	-	few	CASSRALTSAAYEQYF	TGTGCCAGTAGCCGCGCCTTGACTTCCGCGGCCTACGAGCAGTACTTC
TRBV7-2	TRBJ1-1	-	many	CASSLVGLVADAFF	TGTGCCAGCAGCTTAGTAGGTTTGGTCGCTGATGCTTTCTTT
TRBV7-6	TRBJ1-1	-	many	CASSLGTLDTEAFF	TGTGCCAGCAGCTTAGGGACCCTAGACACTGAAGCTTTCTTT
TRBV19	TRBJ2-2	-	many	CASRSGSGNTGELFF	TGTGCCAGTCGTTCAGGGTCGGGCAACACCGGGGAGCTGTTTTTT
TRBV3-1	TRBJ2-5	TRBD2	few	CASNGLVETQYF	TGTGCCAGCAACGGACTAGTGGAGACCCAGTACTTC
TRBV6-2/TRBV6-3	TRBJ1-6	-	many	CASSDRRDLGSASSYNSPLHF	TGTGCCAGCAGTGATCGACGGGACCTAGGAAGCGCCAGCTCCTATAATTCACCCCTCCACTTT
TRBV20-1	TRBJ2-7	-	many	CSARDPGSIYEQYF	TGCAGTGCTAGAGACCCCGGGAGTATATACGAGCAGTACTTC
TRBV5-1	TRBJ2-5	-	-	CASSPTGGGAETQYF	TGCGCCAGCAGCCCGACTGGGGGGGGCGCGGAGACCCAGTACTTC
TRBV29-1	TRBJ1-1	TRBD1	many	CSVVAGGVRAEAFF	TGCAGCGTTGTGGCAGGGGGCGTGAGGGCTGAAGCTTTCTTT
TRBV7-2	TRBJ2-2	-	-	CASSLWSGTGELFF	TGTGCCAGCAGCTTATGGTCGGGGACCGGGGAGCTGTTTTTT
TRBV20-1	TRBJ1-5	-	-	CSASAGQSNQPQHF	TGCAGTGCCTCGGCAGGGCAATCTAATCAGCCCCAGCATTTT
TRBV15	TRBJ2-6	-	-	CATSRVRDSGANVLTF	TGTGCCACCAGCAGAGTCCGGGACTCTGGGGCCAACGTCCTGACTTTC
TRBV27	TRBJ1-2	TRBD1	many	CASSSSPGTGALYGYTF	TGTGCCAGCAGTTCAAGTCCCGGGACAGGGGCCCTCTATGGCTACACCTTC
TRBV29-1	TRBJ2-1	TRBD2	many	CSLEGLAYNEQFF	TGCAGCTTAGAAGGACTAGCGTACAATGAGCAGTTCTTC
TRBV2	TRBJ2-3	-	many	CASNSGAASTDTQYF	TGTGCCAGCAACTCGGGCGCGGCTAGCACAGATACGCAGTATTTT
TRBV30	TRBJ1-5	-	many	CAWSSNSNQPQHF	TGTGCCTGGAGTAGTAACAGCAATCAGCCCCAGCATTTT
TRBV4-2	TRBJ1-4	-	-	CASSQVEHGNEKLFF	TGTGCCAGCAGCCAAGTTGAGCACGGTAATGAAAAACTGTTTTTT
TRBV9	TRBJ2-1	-	-	CASSVVGDEQFF	TGTGCCAGCAGCGTAGTCGGTGATGAGCAGTTCTTC
TRBV30	TRBJ1-5	-	many	CAWSGGPLHQPQHF	TGTGCCTGGAGTGGGGGCCCACTTCATCAGCCCCAGCATTTT
TRBV4-1	TRBJ2-7	-	-	CASSQVLQYEQYF	TGCGCCAGCAGCCAAGTACTACAATACGAGCAGTACTTC
TRBV7-6	TRBJ1-4	-	many	CASSSGHNGEKLFF	TGTGCCAGCAGCTCGGGACATAACGGTGAAAAACTGTTTTTT
TRBV3-1	TRBJ2-7	TRBD1	many	CASSQTGGGEQYF	TGTGCCAGCAGCCAGACAGGGGGCGGCGAGCAGTACTTC
TRBV29-1	TRBJ1-5	TRBD1	few	CSVVVMEGGRNQPQHF	TGCAGCGTTGTTGTGATGGAAGGGGGCCGCAATCAGCCCCAGCATTTT
TRBV10-1	TRBJ2-5	-	-	CASTAGEDF	TGCGCCAGCACGGCAGGGGAGGACTTC
TRBV19	TRBJ2-1	TRBD2	few	CASRAGARDNEQFF	TGTGCCAGCCGAGCGGGGGCCAGGGACAATGAGCAGTTCTTC
TRBV29-1	TRBJ2-3	TRBD1	many	CSATGTATDTQYF	TGCAGCGCAACCGGGACAGCCACAGATACGCAGTATTTT
TRBV10-3	TRBJ2-2	-	-	CAISVLDRTGELFF	TGTGCCATCAGTGTCCTAGATCGAACCGGGGAGCTGTTTTTT
TRBV4-3	TRBJ1-2	TRBD1	-	CASSRAGTGLQANGYTF	TGCGCCAGCAGCCGGGCCGGGACAGGGCTACAGGCGAATGGCTACACCTTC
TRBV12-3/TRBV12-4	TRBJ1-4	-	many	CASSSGTNNEKLFF	TGTGCCAGCTCGTCCGGGACGAATAATGAAAAACTGTTTTTT
TRBV6-5	TRBJ2-6	-	many	CASSYSGPGILAGANVLTF	TGTGCCAGCAGTTACTCAGGTCCAGGGATATTAGCTGGGGCCAACGTCCTGACTTTC
TRBV10-3	TRBJ1-1	-	many	CAISKAENTEAFF	TGTGCCATCAGTAAAGCAGAGAACACTGAAGCTTTCTTT
TRBV6-1	TRBJ2-7	TRBD2	few	CASSELAGEQYF	TGTGCCAGCAGTGAACTAGCGGGGGAGCAGTACTTC
TRBV20-1	TRBJ1-1	TRBD1	many	CSANRQGMNTEAFF	TGCAGTGCTAACAGACAGGGGATGAACACTGAAGCTTTCTTT
TRBV28	TRBJ1-2	-	-	CASSLPRPAYGYTF	TGTGCCAGCAGCTTGCCCCGGCCGGCCTATGGCTACACCTTC
TRBV2	TRBJ2-7	-	many	CASSGHRTVSYEQYF	TGTGCCAGCAGTGGGCATCGGACAGTTTCCTACGAGCAGTACTTC
TRBV20-1	TRBJ1-1	-	many	CSATAAVKGEAFF	TGCAGTGCTACCGCCGCAGTTAAGGGTGAAGCTTTCTTT
TRBV18	TRBJ2-1	-	many	CASSPRTESNEQFF	TGTGCCAGCTCACCACGGACGGAAAGTAATGAGCAGTTCTTC
TRBV28	TRBJ2-2	-	many	CASSPAIQAPGELFF	TGTGCCAGCAGTCCAGCCATTCAGGCCCCCGGGGAGCTGTTTTTT
TRBV7-9	TRBJ1-5	-	-	CASSLDGTGNQPQHF	TGTGCCAGCAGCTTAGACGGGACGGGAAATCAGCCCCAGCATTTT
TRBV7-6	TRBJ2-7	TRBD1	-	CASSLLPDRGLEQYF	TGTGCCAGCAGCTTACTCCCGGACAGGGGGCTCGAGCAGTACTTC
TRBV9	TRBJ2-3	TRBD1	few	CASSGKTGVDTQYF	TGTGCCAGCAGCGGAAAGACAGGGGTTGATACGCAGTATTTT
TRBV6-1	TRBJ2-1	-	-	CASSYWGTAVYNEQFF	TGTGCCAGCAGTTATTGGGGAACAGCAGTCTACAATGAGCAGTTCTTC
TRBV6-5	TRBJ1-6	TRBD1	few	CASSYFPNMGQGDSNSPLHF	TGTGCCAGCAGTTACTTTCCCAACATGGGACAGGGAGACAGCAATTCACCCCTCCACTTT
TRBV28	TRBJ2-7	-	many	CAIQGAGGNEQYF	TGTGCCATCCAGGGGGCGGGAGGTAACGAGCAGTACTTC
TRBV3-1	TRBJ2-3	-	many	CASSTSVAADTQYF	TGTGCCAGCAGCACCTCCGTCGCGGCAGATACGCAGTATTTT
TRBV10-1	TRBJ2-1	TRBD1	-	CASSGSTGTGQFF	TGCGCCAGCAGTGGAAGCACCGGGACAGGTCAGTTCTTC
TRBV20-1	TRBJ1-1	TRBD1	few	CSAGGQLNTEAFF	TGCAGTGCTGGGGGACAGCTGAACACTGAAGCTTTCTTT
TRBV28	TRBJ1-4	-	many	CASRPEGGANEKLFF	TGTGCCAGCAGGCCTGAGGGGGGAGCTAATGAAAAACTGTTTTTT
TRBV6-2/TRBV6-3	TRBJ1-5	-	-	CASSYSHYSDQPQHF	TGTGCCAGCAGTTACTCTCACTATAGCGATCAGCCCCAGCATTTT
TRBV20-1	TRBJ2-7	-	many	CSARGRQGGYDEQYF	TGCAGTGCTAGAGGTCGACAGGGAGGATACGACGAGCAGTACTTC
TRBV6-1	TRBJ1-5	-	many	CASGPRHRANQPQHF	TGTGCCAGCGGTCCACGTCACAGGGCCAATCAGCCCCAGCATTTT
TRBV7-2	TRBJ2-1	TRBD2	few	CASSLLAGDVNEQFF	TGTGCCAGCAGCTTATTAGCGGGAGATGTCAATGAGCAGTTCTTC
TRBV9	TRBJ2-7	-	-	CASSVVLSLGKGPYEQYF	TGTGCCAGCAGCGTAGTTCTTAGCTTGGGGAAGGGGCCCTACGAGCAGTACTTC
TRBV5-4	TRBJ2-5	TRBD1	-	CASRTVTGGAETQYF	TGTGCCAGCAGGACGGTGACAGGGGGCGCGGAGACCCAGTACTTC
TRBV19	TRBJ1-5	TRBD1	-	CASTPLRDRGVGNQPQHF	TGTGCCAGTACCCCTCTCCGGGACAGAGGTGTCGGCAATCAGCCCCAGCATTTT